Shown below are 16 T cell receptor beta chains from a single sample sequenced in a study of CD8+ T cells in alopecia areata. The treatment: oral pan-JAK inhibitor, 5-10 mg twice daily. cDNA serving as the sequencing template came from extracted, reverse transcribed RNA. The data were produced by immunoSEQ multiplex PCR, yet TCRdb's version contains in-frame clones alone and is incomplete. Of some 58,000 clones detected, around 45% appear once; the ten largest clones hold roughly 22%. The source material was CD8+ T cells sorted from blood, sampled at roughly week 36, from a patient treated with tofacitinib. Receptor source: a human donor with alopecia areata.

The chain is built from TRBV7-2 and TRBJ2-7; D is unresolved. V was pared by 2 bases and J by 4 bases, with 9 bases between. This CDR3 comprises 13 residues. Germline V gives CDR1 SGHTA, CDR2 FQGNSA. CDR3 nucleotide sequence: TGTGCCAGCAGCTTATCGGACGGATACGAGCAGTACTTC. Protein: CASSLSDGYEQYF.

This clone appeared a few times. The chain links TRBV11-2 to TRBJ2-7; TRBD2 matches at 11 bases. The J segment lost 3 bases and the V segment lost 5 bases, leaving 3 bases of the junction unmatched. Germline V lookup: CDR1 SGHAT, CDR2 FQNNGV. This CDR3 has 14 amino acids. The CDR3 protein is CASSPGTSGYEQYF. The CDR3 coding sequence is TGTGCCAGCAGCCCCGGGACTAGCGGCTACGAGCAGTACTTC.

This chain connects TRBV11-2 to TRBJ2-5, with a possible D match to TRBD1 (6 bases). Trimming shortened V by 5 bases and J by 2 bases, and 15 bases separated the two germline ends. The CDR3 has 15 residues. Germline CDR1 and CDR2: SGHAT and FQNNGV. CDR3 in amino acids: CASSLYMDRQETQYF. CDR3 nucleotides: TGTGCCAGCAGCCTCTACATGGACAGACAAGAGACCCAGTACTTC.

This clone was found a few times. This chain joins TRBV25-1 and TRBJ2-1; D gene ambiguous. The CDR3 totals 10 residues. The ends were cut back, 6 bases at V and 7 bases at J, with 4 bases in the middle. Per germline, CDR1 MGHDK and CDR2 SYGVNS. CDR3 protein: CASSTNEQFF. The DNA for the CDR3 is TGTGCCAGCAGCACTAATGAGCAGTTCTTC. The full variable domain, with the rest looked up from reference TRBV25-1 and TRBJ2-1, is EADIYQTPRYLVIGTGKKITLECSQTMGHDKMYWYQQDPGMELHLIHYSYGVNSTEKGDLSSESTVSRIRTEHFPLTLESARPSHTSQYLCASSTNEQFFGPGTRLTVL.

V usage is TRBV11-2 and J usage is TRBJ2-1, with D hard to call. Trimming took 3 bases from V and 1 from J, leaving 13 bases between them. The CDR3 has 16 residues. Germline V CDR1 and CDR2: SGHAT, FQNNGV. CDR3 in amino acids: CASSFDHRVSYNEQFF. The CDR3 DNA sequence: TGTGCCAGCAGCTTCGACCACCGGGTTTCCTACAATGAGCAGTTCTTC. The full variable domain, in which reference TRBV11-2 and TRBJ2-1 provide the parts outside the CDR3, is EAGVAQSPRYKIIEKRQSVAFWCNPISGHATLYWYQQILGQGPKLLIQFQNNGVVDDSQLPKDRFSAERLKGVDSTLKIQPAKLEDSAVYLCASSFDHRVSYNEQFFGPGTRLTVL.

There are a few counts of this clone. The CDR3 DNA reads TGTGCCACCTCCCACGGTAACACTGAAGCTTTCTTT. As protein: CATSHGNTEAFF. The V gene is TRBV7-2, the J gene TRBJ1-1, with D hard to call. V was trimmed by 10 bases and J by 2 bases, leaving 11 bases between them. The CDR3 totals 12 residues. Germline values: CDR1 SGHTA, CDR2 FQGNSA.

V is TRBV4-1 and J is TRBJ1-4; D unclear. Looked up from germline, CDR1 is MGHRA and CDR2 is YSYEKL. This CDR3 spans 17 amino acids. V was pared by 0 bases and J by 0 bases, with 11 bases between. The CDR3 here is CASSQDGPPATNEKLFF. DNA for the CDR3: TGCGCCAGCAGCCAAGATGGGCCTCCCGCAACTAATGAAAAACTGTTTTTT.

This clone occurred a few times. The chain employs TRBV25-1 and TRBJ2-7; no clear D gene. V gave up 6 bases and J gave up 5 bases, with 14 bases separating them. Germline V gene lookup returns CDR1 MGHDK and CDR2 SYGVNS. The CDR3 sequence is 13 residues long. The CDR3 loop reads CASSSIRPHEQYF. DNA of the CDR3: TGTGCCAGCAGCTCGATTCGACCCCACGAGCAGTACTTC.

This clone occurred once. The gene calls are TRBV29-1 and TRBJ2-1; 9 positions agree with TRBD2. Looked up from germline, CDR1 is SQVTM and CDR2 is ANQGSEA. This CDR3 comprises 14 residues. V gave up 7 bases and J gave up 4 bases; unmatched junction bases: 8. CDR3 coding DNA: TGCAGCGCCCCCCAACTAGCGGGTTACAATGAGCAGTTCTTC. Its translation is CSAPQLAGYNEQFF.

This chain links TRBV27 with TRBJ1-2; TRBD1 might be the D (6 bases). Trimming pared 6 bases from V and 6 bases from J, leaving 14 bases between. CDR3 length: 13 residues. Germline CDR1 and CDR2: MNHEY and SMNVEV (reference sequence). CDR3 in amino acids: CASRVGAGDGYTF. The CDR3 DNA sequence: TGTGCCAGCAGGGTTGGGGCAGGGGATGGCTACACCTTC.

This sequence joins TRBV9 and TRBJ2-7; D assignment may be TRBD1 or TRBD2 (6 bases each). Trimming shortened V by 10 bases and J by 4 bases, and 21 bases separated the two germline ends. The CDR3 loop spans 14 amino acids. Germline CDR1 SGDLS, CDR2 YYNGEE. The DNA for the CDR3 is TGTGCCGGAGGAGGGGGTGTGGTGCCGTACGAGCAGTACTTC. Translating gives CAGGGGVVPYEQYF. Based on the CDR3 plus reference TRBV9 and TRBJ2-7, the full variable domain is DSGVTQTPKHLITATGQRVTLRCSPRSGDLSVYWYQQSLDQGLQFLIQYYNGEERAKGNILERFSAQQFPDLHSELNLSSLELGDSALYFCAGGGGVVPYEQYFGPGTRLTVT.

The J gene is TRBJ2-7, the V gene TRBV27; 7 bases align to TRBD2. The CDR3 is 12 amino acids. Germline V gives CDR1 MNHEY, CDR2 SMNVEV (reference sequence). V was clipped by 5 bases and J by 3 bases; unmatched bases: 1. CDR3 residues: CASSGTNYEQYF. In DNA form, the CDR3 reads TGTGCCAGCAGTGGGACTAACTACGAGCAGTACTTC.

This chain links TRBV27 with TRBJ1-5; D is unclear. V lost 5 bases to trimming and J lost 5 bases, with 13 bases between them. Germline loops: CDR1 MNHEY, CDR2 SMNVEV (reference sequence). CDR3 length equals 14 residues. The CDR3 region has the DNA TGTGCCAGCAGTCCCCTACGGGAAGATCAGCCCCAGCATTTT. Translated: CASSPLREDQPQHF.

The table lists this clone with a count of one. This chain joins TRBV4-1 and TRBJ2-5, with D unclear. Trimming cost V 1 base and J 5 bases, with 8 bases left between them. This CDR3 contains 13 residues. Germline-derived CDR1 and CDR2 are MGHRA and YSYEKL. The CDR3 loop reads CASSQGIAETQYF. The CDR3 bases are TGCGCCAGCAGCCAAGGAATCGCCGAGACCCAGTACTTC.

The chain combines TRBV25-1 with TRBJ2-1, with 9 bases lining up with TRBD1. After removal of 7 bases from V and 5 bases from J, the junction contained 3 bases not matched to a gene. Per germline, CDR1 MGHDK and CDR2 SYGVNS. The CDR3 loop spans 13 amino acids. This CDR3 is CASKDRGNNEQFF. In DNA form, the CDR3 reads TGTGCCAGCAAGGACAGGGGTAACAATGAGCAGTTCTTC.

This rearrangement joins TRBV19 to TRBJ2-7; perhaps TRBD2 as D (6 bases). CDR3 length: 14 amino acids. Trimming left V 5 bases short and J 4 bases short, with 15 bases between. CDR1 LNHDA and CDR2 SQIVND come from the germline V gene (reference sequence). CDR3 loop: CASSPLRGGYEQYF. In DNA form, the CDR3 reads TGTGCCAGTAGTCCCCTGCGGGGAGGATACGAGCAGTACTTC.